This T cell receptor (beta chain) originates from a study of shared clonotypes between healthy human individuals. This CDR3 has 15 residues. V dropped 2 bases and J dropped 2 bases, with 12 bases sitting between them. Germline-derived CDR1 and CDR2 are SGDLS and YYNGEE. The assay was immunoSEQ multiplex PCR, and TCRdb's table has in-frame clones only and misses some. The sample carries 300,000 to 400,000 clones, around 70% recorded once. This clone was counted only a few times. This sample includes further DNA sequences coding for the same CDR3. The sequencing sample was made of memory CD4+ T cells sorted from blood. Subset of the sample: CD45RA-negative fraction. The source of this sequence is a man aged 25 to 40 in good health. The rearrangement uses TRBV9 and TRBJ2-3; D possibly matches TRBD1 or TRBD2 (5 bases each). For the CDR3, the DNA is TGTGCCAGCAGCGTCTCGGGACGGACCACAGATACGCAGTATTTT. It translates to CASSVSGRTTDTQYF.